Presented here are 26 T cell receptor beta chains from one specimen sequenced in a study of Ad26.COV2.S vaccination and SARS-CoV-2 variants. The method was immunoSEQ multiplex PCR; TCRdb's version includes in-frame clones alone and lacks a portion of them. The sample includes about 680,000 clones, around 89% of them seen just once. Treatment meaning: roughly 18 received Ad26.COV2.S at low or high dose, single or two shots; about 5 received placebo; per-sample allocation not given. It was on day 63 after the first vaccine or placebo injection that samples were taken. The starting material was peripheral blood, obtained in a trial of Ad26.COV2.S vaccine versus placebo. All receptors derive from a person between 18 and 59 years old who received the Ad26.COV2.S COVID-19 vaccine or a placebo.

This clone was seen just once. The V gene is TRBV6-6, the J gene TRBJ2-1, with TRBD2 as a possible D gene (5 bases). CDR1 MNHNY and CDR2 SVGAGI come from the germline V gene (reference sequence). Trimming pared 7 bases from V and 5 bases from J, leaving 18 bases between. CDR3 length: 15 residues. The CDR3 DNA follows: TGTGCCAGCATCTTCGGTAGAGCGGAAGACAATGAGCAGTTCTTC. It specifies CASIFGRAEDNEQFF.

The rearrangement uses TRBV29-1 and TRBJ2-3; D is ambiguous. Germline-derived CDR1 and CDR2 are SQVTM and ANQGSEA. V lost 8 bases and J 2 bases, leaving 17 bases between the germline ends. This CDR3 spans 14 amino acids. The CDR3 loop is CSHKNLGITDTQYF. In DNA, the CDR3 is TGCAGCCACAAAAACCTAGGGATCACAGATACGCAGTATTTT.

V gene TRBV5-1 combines with J gene TRBJ2-1; a possible D gene is TRBD1 (5 bases). The germline V and J ends were trimmed by 7 bases and 1 base, with 12 bases remaining between them. Germline V gene sequence: CDR1 SGHRS, CDR2 YFSETQ. The CDR3 length is 14 residues. The CDR3 reads CASGSQGSYNEQFF. The CDR3 region has the DNA TGCGCCAGCGGTTCTCAGGGATCCTACAATGAGCAGTTCTTC.

This clone was observed a handful of times. The same CDR3 also results from other DNA sequences found in this sample. The chain couples TRBV12-3 or TRBV12-4 to TRBJ2-3; D gene ambiguous. The CDR3 is 11 amino acids. The V end was cut by 3 bases, the J end by 6 bases, with 4 bases between. CDR3 sequence reads: CASSFADTQYF. Written as DNA, the CDR3 is TGTGCCAGCAGTTTTGCGGATACGCAGTATTTT.

The rearrangement links TRBV6-2 or TRBV6-3 to TRBJ2-7, with 8 positions matching TRBD1. The CDR3 covers 15 residues. CDR1 is MNHEY, CDR2 SVGEGT, per germline. The ends lost 3 bases at V and 3 bases at J; junction bases unmatched: 7. In nucleotides, the CDR3 is TGTGCCAGCAGTTATAGTTTGACAGGGGTCTACGAGCAGTACTTC. This sequence encodes CASSYSLTGVYEQYF.

The chain joins TRBV7-8 to TRBJ2-7; D is unresolved. CDR3 size: 13 residues. V was pared by 1 base and J by 3 bases, with 7 bases between. CDR1 is SGHVS and CDR2 is FQNEAQ in the germline V gene. CDR3 sequence (DNA): TGTGCCAGCAGCTTAGGCAGATTCTACGAGCAGTACTTC. Protein sequence: CASSLGRFYEQYF.

The V gene is TRBV12-5, the J gene TRBJ1-1; D perhaps matches TRBD1 (6 bases). Germline-derived CDR1 and CDR2 are LGHNT and FRNRAP. This CDR3 is 15 amino acids long. Trimming removed 3 bases from V and 2 bases from J, with 13 bases in between. The CDR3 sequence is CASGLAGGGNTEAFF. Here the CDR3 DNA reads TGTGCTAGTGGTTTAGCGGGGGGCGGCAACACTGAAGCTTTCTTT.

The rearrangement links TRBV2 to TRBJ1-4; tentatively, D is TRBD1 (6 bases). V dropped 3 bases and J dropped 7 bases, with 9 bases sitting between them. The CDR3 has 13 residues. The germline CDR1 and CDR2 sequences are SNHLY and FYNNEI. The CDR3 sequence is CASSDRGVEKLFF. In DNA, the CDR3 is TGTGCCAGCAGTGACAGGGGCGTTGAAAAACTGTTTTTT. The full variable domain, in which reference TRBV2 and TRBJ1-4 provide the parts outside the CDR3, is EPEVTQTPSHQVTQMGQEVILRCVPISNHLYFYWYRQILGQKVEFLVSFYNNEISEKSEIFDDQFSVERPDGSNFTLKIRSTKLEDSAMYFCASSDRGVEKLFFGSGTQLSVL.

The V and J genes are TRBV30 and TRBJ2-3, with D unclear. The V end was cut by 0 bases, the J end by 2 bases, with 6 bases between. Per germline, CDR1 GTSNPN and CDR2 SVGIG (reference sequence). This CDR3 region has 13 residues. In DNA form, the CDR3 reads TGTGCCTGGAGTGTACTTTACACAGATACGCAGTATTTT. Residues: CAWSVLYTDTQYF.

The J gene is TRBJ1-4, the V gene TRBV21-1. TRBV21-1 is marked as a pseudogene. The length of the CDR3 is 15 residues. Written as DNA, the CDR3 is TGTGCCAGCAGCAAGGGGAGGGGGACAAATGAAAAACTGTTTTTT. This encodes CASSKGRGTNEKLFF.

J is TRBJ2-5 and V is TRBV5-4; unclear D gene. The CDR3 is 13 amino acids. The germline V gene encodes CDR1 SGHNT and CDR2 YYREEE (reference sequence). Deletions cut 5 bases from V and 1 base from J, with 9 bases between. This chain's CDR3 is CASRRFIQETQYF. CDR3 in DNA: TGTGCCAGCAGAAGATTCATCCAAGAGACCCAGTACTTC.

This clone was counted between two and nine times. The chain uses TRBV7-9 and TRBJ1-2; TRBD1 might be the D (5 bases). Trimming took off 7 bases at V and 8 bases at J, with 26 bases between the two ends. Per the germline V gene, CDR1 is SEHNR and CDR2 is FQNEAQ (reference sequence). This CDR3 contains 16 residues. CDR3 sequence reads: CASTAPPGHLPRGYTF. The DNA for the CDR3 is TGTGCCAGCACTGCCCCTCCAGGACACCTCCCCAGGGGCTACACCTTC.

The chain combines TRBV19 with TRBJ2-5, with a weak D call TRBD2 (5 bases). V was shortened by 3 bases and J by 5 bases, with 13 bases between the two germline ends. Per the germline V gene, CDR1 is LNHDA and CDR2 is SQIVND (reference sequence). This CDR3 has 14 residues. The CDR3 nucleotides read TGTGCCAGTAGTATTGGTCCGGGGATGGAGACCCAGTACTTC. Translated, it gives CASSIGPGMETQYF. The variable domain in full, with the rest retrieved from reference TRBV19 and TRBJ2-5, is DGGITQSPKYLFRKEGQNVTLSCEQNLNHDAMYWYRQDPGQGLRLIYYSQIVNDFQKGDIAEGYSVSREKKESFPLTVTSAQKNPTAFYLCASSIGPGMETQYFGPGTRLLVL.

V is TRBV6-5 and J is TRBJ1-6; D is uncertain. Germline V gives CDR1 MNHEY, CDR2 SVGAGI. The CDR3 sequence is 14 residues long. V lost 4 bases, J lost 8 bases, and 12 bases lay in between. CDR3 in DNA: TGTGCCAGCAGTTTTATAACACCATATTCACCCCTCCACTTT. Amino acids: CASSFITPYSPLHF.

The chain joins TRBV6-5 to TRBJ2-7, with D maybe TRBD2 (6 bases). This CDR3 region has 16 residues. The ends were cut back, 0 bases at V and 0 bases at J, with 12 bases in the middle. Germline loops: CDR1 MNHEY, CDR2 SVGAGI. The CDR3 coding sequence is TGTGCCAGCAGTTACTCGACCGGGGGAAACTCCTACGAGCAGTACTTC. Its protein is CASSYSTGGNSYEQYF.

V is TRBV5-8 and J is TRBJ2-2, with 8 bases fitting TRBD1. The V gene end was trimmed by 2 bases and the J gene end by 4 bases; junction bases not matched to a gene: 16. CDR3 length equals 19 residues. Germline lookup yields CDR1 SGHTS and CDR2 YDEGEE. As DNA, the CDR3 is TGTGCCAGCAGCTTTCATAGGCCAGGGGGCAGTGCGAGCACCGGGGAGCTGTTTTTT. Protein product: CASSFHRPGGSASTGELFF. Using reference TRBV5-8 and TRBJ2-2 for the parts outside the CDR3, the full variable domain is EAGVTQSPTHLIKTRGQQATLRCSPISGHTSVYWYQQALGLGLQFLLWYDEGEERNRGNFPPRFSGRQFPNYSSELNVNALELEDSALYLCASSFHRPGGSASTGELFFGEGSRLTVL.

This chain links TRBV12-3 or TRBV12-4 with TRBJ1-2; TRBD1 agrees at 7 bases. The J segment lost 4 bases and the V segment lost 6 bases, leaving 5 bases of the junction unmatched. This CDR3 contains 13 residues. CDR3 in amino acids: CASRETGAYGYTF. CDR3 in DNA: TGTGCCAGCAGGGAAACAGGGGCCTATGGCTACACCTTC.

V is TRBV24-1 and J is TRBJ2-3; D is uncertain. Trimming took off 4 bases at V and 2 bases at J, with 12 bases between the two ends. In germline, CDR1 is KGHDR, CDR2 SFDVKD. There are 15 residues in the CDR3. The DNA of the CDR3 is TGTGCCACCAGTGACTCTGAAATTAACACAGATACGCAGTATTTT. Its translation: CATSDSEINTDTQYF.

V and J are TRBV7-2 and TRBJ1-4, with a possible D match to TRBD1 (5 bases). CDR1 is SGHTA, CDR2 FQGNSA, per germline. The CDR3 totals 15 residues. Trimming shortened V by 5 bases and J by 6 bases, and 16 bases separated the two germline ends. CDR3 sequence (DNA): TGTGCCAGCAGCCCTTACAGGCCCGCGGATGAAAAACTGTTTTTT. It encodes CASSPYRPADEKLFF. The full variable domain, in which reference TRBV7-2 and TRBJ1-4 provide the parts outside the CDR3, is GAGVSQSPSNKVTEKGKDVELRCDPISGHTALYWYRQSLGQGLEFLIYFQGNSAPDKSGLPSDRFSAERTGGSVSTLTIQRTQQEDSAVYLCASSPYRPADEKLFFGSGTQLSVL.

The rearrangement links TRBV11-3 to TRBJ2-3; 9 bases are a match to TRBD2. Germline V gene lookup returns CDR1 SGHNT and CDR2 YENEEA. This CDR3 spans 15 amino acids. V lost 1 base to trimming and J lost 3 bases; unmatched junction nucleotides: 2. CDR3 bases: TGTGCCAGCAGCTTAGGCGGGGGGGCGACAGATACGCAGTATTTT. Translated, it gives CASSLGGGATDTQYF.

This clone came up once. The chain joins TRBV7-9 to TRBJ2-1; no clear D. V lost 1 base to trimming and J lost 4 bases, with 8 bases between them. The CDR3 loop spans 14 amino acids. CDR1 is SEHNR and CDR2 is FQNEAQ in the germline V gene (reference sequence). CDR3 loop: CASSLESIYNEQFF. The CDR3 region has the DNA TGTGCCAGCAGCTTAGAGTCTATTTACAATGAGCAGTTCTTC.

This clone has just one count. The rearrangement uses TRBV18 and TRBJ2-5; 7 nucleotides match TRBD2. V lost 4 bases, J lost 1 base, and 3 bases stayed unmatched. The CDR3 has 14 amino acids. CDR1 is KGHSH, CDR2 LQKENI, per germline. The CDR3 here is CASSLGTIQETQYF. Written as DNA, the CDR3 is TGTGCCAGCTCACTGGGGACTATCCAAGAGACCCAGTACTTC.

A few counts support this clone. CDR3 in amino acids: CASSSGAGSSGELFF. The CDR3 DNA sequence: TGTGCCAGCAGCAGTGGGGCAGGATCATCGGGGGAGCTGTTTTTT. The chain has TRBV7-2 and TRBJ2-2; D possibly corresponds to TRBD1 (5 bases). Trimming pared 5 bases from V and 8 bases from J, leaving 18 bases between. The CDR3 is made up of 15 amino acids. Looked up from germline, CDR1 is SGHTA and CDR2 is FQGNSA. Supplemented by reference TRBV7-2 and TRBJ2-2, the full variable domain reads GAGVSQSPSNKVTEKGKDVELRCDPISGHTALYWYRQSLGQGLEFLIYFQGNSAPDKSGLPSDRFSAERTGGSVSTLTIQRTQQEDSAVYLCASSSGAGSSGELFFGEGSRLTVL.

This chain links TRBV12-5 with TRBJ1-6, with 10 bases lining up with TRBD1. This CDR3 spans 15 amino acids. V lost 6 bases and J lost 7; bases outside the gene matches: 6. CDR1 and CDR2 (germline): LGHNT, FRNRAP. The chain's CDR3 is CASGPWTGGNSPLHF. In nucleotides, the CDR3 is TGTGCTAGTGGGCCATGGACAGGGGGGAATTCACCCCTCCACTTT.

This clone was found a few times. The J gene is TRBJ1-4, the V gene TRBV25-1; the D gene is possibly TRBD1 (5 bases). The V and J ends lost 5 bases and 4 bases respectively, with 11 bases between them. CDR1 is MGHDK and CDR2 is SYGVNS in the germline V gene. The CDR3 extends over 14 amino acids. The CDR3 sequence: CASSRGEGNEKLFF. For the CDR3, the DNA is TGTGCCAGCAGTAGGGGTGAAGGTAATGAAAAACTGTTTTTT.

This clone was seen only once. V gene TRBV7-6 combines with J gene TRBJ2-2; D unresolved. The V end was cut by 5 bases, the J end by 3 bases, with 10 bases between. The CDR3 loop spans 14 amino acids. The germline gives CDR1 SGHVS, CDR2 FNYEAQ. CDR3 amino acids: CASSAQTYTGELFF. The CDR3 DNA sequence: TGTGCCAGCAGCGCCCAGACGTACACCGGGGAGCTGTTTTTT.